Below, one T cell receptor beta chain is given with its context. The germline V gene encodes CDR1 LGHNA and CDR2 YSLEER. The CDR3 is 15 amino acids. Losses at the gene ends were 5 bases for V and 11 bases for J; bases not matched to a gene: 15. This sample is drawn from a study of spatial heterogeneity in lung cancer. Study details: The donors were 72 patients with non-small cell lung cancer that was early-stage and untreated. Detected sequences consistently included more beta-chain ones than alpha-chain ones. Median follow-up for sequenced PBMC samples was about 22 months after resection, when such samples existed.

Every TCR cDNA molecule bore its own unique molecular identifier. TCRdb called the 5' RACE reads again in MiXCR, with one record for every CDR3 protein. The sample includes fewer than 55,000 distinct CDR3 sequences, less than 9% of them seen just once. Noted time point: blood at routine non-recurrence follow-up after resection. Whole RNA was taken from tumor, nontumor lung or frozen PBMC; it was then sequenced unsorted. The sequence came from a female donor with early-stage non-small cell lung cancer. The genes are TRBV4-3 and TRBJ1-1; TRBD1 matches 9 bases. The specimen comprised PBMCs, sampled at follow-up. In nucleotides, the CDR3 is TGCGCCAGCAGCAAAACGGGGACAGGGTGGCTTGGGGCTTTCTTT. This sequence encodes CASSKTGTGWLGAFF.